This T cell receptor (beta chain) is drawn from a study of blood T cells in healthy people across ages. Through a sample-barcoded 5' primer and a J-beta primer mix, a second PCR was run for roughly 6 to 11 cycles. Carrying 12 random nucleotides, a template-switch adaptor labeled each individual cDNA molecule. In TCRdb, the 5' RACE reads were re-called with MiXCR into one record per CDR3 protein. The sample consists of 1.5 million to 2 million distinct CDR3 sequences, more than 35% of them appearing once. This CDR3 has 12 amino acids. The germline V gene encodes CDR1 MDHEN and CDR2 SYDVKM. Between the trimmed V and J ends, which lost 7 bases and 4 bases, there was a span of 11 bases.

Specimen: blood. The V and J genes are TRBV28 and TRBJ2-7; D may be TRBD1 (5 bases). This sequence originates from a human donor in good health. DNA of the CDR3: TGTGCCAGCAAGGGGATCAATTACGAGCAGTACTTC. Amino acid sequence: CASKGINYEQYF.